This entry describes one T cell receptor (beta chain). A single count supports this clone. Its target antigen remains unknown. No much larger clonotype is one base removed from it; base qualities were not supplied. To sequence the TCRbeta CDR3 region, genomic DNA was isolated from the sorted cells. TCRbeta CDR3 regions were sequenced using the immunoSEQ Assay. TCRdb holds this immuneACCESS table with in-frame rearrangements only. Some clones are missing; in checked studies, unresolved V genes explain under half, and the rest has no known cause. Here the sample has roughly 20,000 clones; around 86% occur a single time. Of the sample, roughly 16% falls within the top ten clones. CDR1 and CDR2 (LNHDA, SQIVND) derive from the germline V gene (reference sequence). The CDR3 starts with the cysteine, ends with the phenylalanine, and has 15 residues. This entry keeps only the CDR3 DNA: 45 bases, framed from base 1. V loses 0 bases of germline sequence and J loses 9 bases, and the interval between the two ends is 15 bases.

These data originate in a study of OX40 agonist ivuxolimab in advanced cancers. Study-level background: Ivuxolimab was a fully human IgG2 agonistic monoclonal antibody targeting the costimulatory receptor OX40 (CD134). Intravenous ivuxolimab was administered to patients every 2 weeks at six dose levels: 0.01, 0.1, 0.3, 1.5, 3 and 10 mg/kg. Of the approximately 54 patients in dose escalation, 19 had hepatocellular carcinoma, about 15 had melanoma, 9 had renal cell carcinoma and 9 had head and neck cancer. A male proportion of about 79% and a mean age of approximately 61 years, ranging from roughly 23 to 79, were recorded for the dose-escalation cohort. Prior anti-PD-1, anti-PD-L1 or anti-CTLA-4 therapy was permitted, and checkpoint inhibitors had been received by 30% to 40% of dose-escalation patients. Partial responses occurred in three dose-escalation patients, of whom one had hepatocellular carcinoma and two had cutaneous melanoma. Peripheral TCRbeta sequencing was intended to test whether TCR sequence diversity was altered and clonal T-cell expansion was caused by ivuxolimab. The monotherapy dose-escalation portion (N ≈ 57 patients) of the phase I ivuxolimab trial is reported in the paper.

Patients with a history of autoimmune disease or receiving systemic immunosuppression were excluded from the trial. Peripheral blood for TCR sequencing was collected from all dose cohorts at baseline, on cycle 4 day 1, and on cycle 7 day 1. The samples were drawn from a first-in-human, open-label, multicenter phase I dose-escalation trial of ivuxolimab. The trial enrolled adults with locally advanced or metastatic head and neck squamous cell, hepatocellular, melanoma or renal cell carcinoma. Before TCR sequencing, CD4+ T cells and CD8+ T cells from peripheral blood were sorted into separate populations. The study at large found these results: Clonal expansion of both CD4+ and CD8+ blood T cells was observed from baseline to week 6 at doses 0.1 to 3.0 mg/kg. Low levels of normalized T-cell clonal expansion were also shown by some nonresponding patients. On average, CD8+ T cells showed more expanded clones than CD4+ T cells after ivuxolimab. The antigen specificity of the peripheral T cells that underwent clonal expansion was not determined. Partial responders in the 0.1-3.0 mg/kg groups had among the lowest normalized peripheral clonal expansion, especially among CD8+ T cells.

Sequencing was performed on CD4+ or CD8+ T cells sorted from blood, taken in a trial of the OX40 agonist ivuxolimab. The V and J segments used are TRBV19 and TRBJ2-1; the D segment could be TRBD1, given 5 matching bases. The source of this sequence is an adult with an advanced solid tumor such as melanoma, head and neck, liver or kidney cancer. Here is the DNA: TGTGCCAGTAGTATAGAAGGGCAGGGCCGAAGTGAGCAGTTCTTC. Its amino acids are CASSIEGQGRSEQFF.